The clone carrying this TCR beta chain was seen many times. Its specificity is not known. These data come from a study of regulatory T cells in long-lasting Graves disease. Turning to the study itself: Graves' patients, diagnosed recently, had received antithyroid drugs under 3 months.

According to the study, TCR beta libraries were built with iRepertoire HTBI primers and CDR3-region Arm-PCR. Using its own MiXCR run on the multiplex PCR reads, TCRdb lists one record per CDR3 protein. This sample has about 210,000 distinct CDR3 sequences; roughly 19% occur once, and the top ten carry approximately 12%. Study-wide findings and caveats: Having few samples may have compromised the accuracy.

Germline V gene data show CDR1 as MDHEN and CDR2 as SYDVKM. The CDR3 extends over 17 amino acids. After removal of 1 base from V and 3 bases from J, the junction contained 9 bases not matched to a gene. Time point defined: newly diagnosed GD, antithyroid drugs for less than 3 months. Researchers made the TCR library from RNA that was extracted from PBMCs. These data are also associated with another study on T cells in Graves' hyperthyroidism and ophthalmopathy. As that study records: Over 18 months, lack of ophthalmopathy progression marked Graves' hyperthyroidism as stable. Blood shared most expanded thyroid clonotypes above 0.001.

The J gene is TRBJ2-7, the V gene TRBV28; 10 bases map to TRBD2. The sequencing here drew on peripheral blood mononuclear cells (PBMCs), taken at new diagnosis, from a patient treated with antithyroid drugs. This receptor was identified in a woman in her twenties or thirties with Graves disease. The CDR3 sequence: CASSLYQRGGLYYEQYF. The CDR3 coding sequence is TGTGCCAGCAGTTTATACCAGCGGGGGGGACTCTACTACGAGCAGTACTTC.